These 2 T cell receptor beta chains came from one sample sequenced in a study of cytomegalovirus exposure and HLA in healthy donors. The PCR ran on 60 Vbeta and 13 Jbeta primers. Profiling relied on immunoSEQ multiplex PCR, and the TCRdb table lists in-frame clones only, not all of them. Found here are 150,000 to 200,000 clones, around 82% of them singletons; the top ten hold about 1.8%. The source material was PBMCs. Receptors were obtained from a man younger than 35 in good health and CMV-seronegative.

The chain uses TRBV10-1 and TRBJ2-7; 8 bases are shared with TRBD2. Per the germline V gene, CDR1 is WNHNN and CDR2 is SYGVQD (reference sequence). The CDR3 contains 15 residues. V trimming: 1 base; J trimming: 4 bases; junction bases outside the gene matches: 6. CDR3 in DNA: TGCGCCAGCAGTGAGTACGAGCGGGAGTCTTACGAGCAGTACTTC. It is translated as CASSEYERESYEQYF.

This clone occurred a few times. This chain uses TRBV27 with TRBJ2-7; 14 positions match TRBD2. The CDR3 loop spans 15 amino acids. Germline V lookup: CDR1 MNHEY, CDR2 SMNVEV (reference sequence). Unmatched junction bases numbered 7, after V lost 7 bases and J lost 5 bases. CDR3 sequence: CASTPLGLAGDEQYF. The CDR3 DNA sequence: TGTGCCAGCACCCCGCTGGGACTAGCGGGAGACGAGCAGTACTTC.